A single TCR beta chain is shown here with its context. This sample was included in a study of shared clonotypes between healthy human individuals. The method was immunoSEQ multiplex PCR; TCRdb's version includes in-frame clones alone and lacks a portion of them. The profile shows some 510,000 clones, approximately 79% of them singletons. Trimming shortened V by 4 bases and J by 10 bases, and 11 bases separated the two germline ends. The CDR3 runs 12 residues. Germline V gene lookup returns CDR1 MNHEY and CDR2 SMNVEV (reference sequence). The source is a woman aged 40 to 50 in good health. Some clones in this sample may be carry-over from other donors' samples. The genes are TRBV27 and TRBJ2-1; weak D call: TRBD2 (5 bases). Sequenced material: PBMCs. The CDR3 nucleotides are TGTGCCAGCAGTTCCTTTACGGGAGAGCAGTTCTTC. Protein sequence: CASSSFTGEQFF.